The 32 T cell receptor beta chains below all came from one sample that was sequenced in a study of shared clonotypes between healthy human individuals. Profiling relied on immunoSEQ multiplex PCR, and the TCRdb table lists in-frame clones only, not all of them. The sample gives a few million clones, around 90% of which show up once; approximately 0.39% is in the top ten. Sample: naive CD4+ T cells from PBMCs. This sample's subset: CD45RA+ positively selected. Receptors were obtained from a young man in good health. Some clones in this sample may be carry-over from other donors' samples.

The rearrangement joins TRBV7-9 to TRBJ1-5, with no clear D. The CDR3 is 11 residues long. Looked up from germline, CDR1 is SEHNR and CDR2 is FQNEAQ (reference sequence). The V gene lost 5 bases and the J gene lost 9 bases, with 8 bases spanning the gap. The CDR3 loop is CASSRLGPQHF. For the CDR3, the DNA is TGTGCCAGCAGCCGGTTAGGGCCCCAGCATTTT.

This clone was detected only once. The chain carries TRBV9 and TRBJ1-1, with TRBD1 matching 8 bases. Trimming at V came to 4 bases and at J to 4 bases, leaving 6 bases not matched to a gene. The CDR3 covers 14 residues. Germline CDR1 reads SGDLS; CDR2 reads YYNGEE. CDR3 amino acids: CASSPQGARTEAFF. The CDR3, as DNA: TGTGCCAGCAGCCCCCAGGGGGCGCGCACTGAAGCTTTCTTT.

The rearrangement links TRBV9 to TRBJ1-1; D gene ambiguous. Germline-derived CDR1 and CDR2 are SGDLS and YYNGEE. CDR3 size: 17 residues. V was trimmed by 0 bases and J by 7 bases, leaving 22 bases between them. CDR3 bases: TGTGCCAGCAGCGTAGCTGCTACAAGTCCGGGCGGTAGTGAAGCTTTCTTT. Amino acids: CASSVAATSPGGSEAFF.

The J gene is TRBJ2-2, the V gene TRBV19, with D unclear. Trimming left V 4 bases short and J 7 bases short, with 10 bases between. The CDR3 runs 13 residues. The germline gives CDR1 LNHDA, CDR2 SQIVND (reference sequence). The CDR3 sequence: CASSNNGIGELFF. In DNA, the CDR3 is TGTGCCAGTAGTAACAACGGAATCGGGGAGCTGTTTTTT.

V is TRBV23-1 and J is TRBJ1-4; maybe TRBD1 (5 bases). TRBV23-1 is noted as an ORF with a role that remains uncertain. Trimming left V 3 bases short and J 16 bases short, with 12 bases between. This CDR3 is built from 11 residues. CDR3 sequence (DNA): TGCGCCAGCAGTCACCTTTCAAGGGGGTTTTTT. Residues: CASSHLSRGFF.

A remark on this clone: Other nucleotide sequences from this sample produce the same CDR3. The genes are TRBV7-8 and TRBJ1-4; the D is unclear. V gave up 1 base and J gave up 8 bases, with 8 bases separating them. The CDR3 runs 13 residues. Per germline, CDR1 SGHVS and CDR2 FQNEAQ. CDR3 DNA: TGTGCCAGCAGCTTAGTAGGGTCGGAAAAACTGTTTTTT. This codes for CASSLVGSEKLFF.

This chain connects TRBV7-2 to TRBJ1-1; D remains unclear. Trimming stripped 3 bases from V and 4 bases from J, with 12 bases between. The CDR3 length is 14 residues. In germline, CDR1 is SGHTA, CDR2 FQGNSA. The CDR3 DNA reads TGTGCCAGCAGCTTCGACCCCCGTAGCACTGAAGCTTTCTTT. It specifies CASSFDPRSTEAFF.

A note on this clone: Distinct nucleotide sequences in the sample also encode this CDR3. V usage is TRBV5-4 and J usage is TRBJ2-3; D is possibly TRBD2 (6 bases). CDR1 and CDR2 from the germline V gene are SGHNT and YYREEE (reference sequence). Trimming shortened V by 4 bases and J by 6 bases, and 12 bases separated the two germline ends. The CDR3 spans 13 residues. The DNA of the CDR3 is TGTGCCAGCAGCCTCCCGCGGGGTGATACGCAGTATTTT. Amino acid sequence: CASSLPRGDTQYF.

The V and J genes are TRBV7-9 and TRBJ2-3; 9 nucleotides align to TRBD2. V shed 3 bases and J 2 bases; nucleotides not matched to a gene: 3. Germline lookup yields CDR1 SEHNR and CDR2 FQNEAQ (reference sequence). The CDR3 loop spans 15 amino acids. The CDR3 spells CASSFSGSNTDTQYF. CDR3 coding DNA: TGTGCCAGCAGCTTTAGCGGGAGTAACACAGATACGCAGTATTTT.

On this clone itself: The sample has other DNA sequences that encode this CDR3 too. The CDR3 sequence: CASSGQGAWETQYF. CDR3 coding DNA: TGTGCCAGCAGTGGGCAGGGGGCATGGGAGACCCAGTACTTC. The rearrangement joins TRBV2 to TRBJ2-5, with 8 bases lining up with TRBD1. Germline CDR1 reads SNHLY; CDR2 reads FYNNEI. Losses at the gene ends were 4 bases for V and 5 bases for J; bases not matched to a gene: 6. The CDR3 is 14 amino acids.

Points on this clone: Other DNA sequences in the sample encode the same CDR3. V and J are TRBV7-2 and TRBJ1-5, with no clear D. The CDR3 contains 13 residues. V gave up 1 base and J gave up 7 bases, with 8 bases separating them. The germline CDR1 and CDR2 sequences are SGHTA and FQGNSA. The DNA for the CDR3 is TGTGCCAGCAGCTTAGATCGAGGCCAGCCCCAGCATTTT. Amino acids: CASSLDRGQPQHF. The full variable domain, completed using reference TRBV7-2 and TRBJ1-5, is GAGVSQSPSNKVTEKGKDVELRCDPISGHTALYWYRQSLGQGLEFLIYFQGNSAPDKSGLPSDRFSAERTGGSVSTLTIQRTQQEDSAVYLCASSLDRGQPQHFGDGTRLSIL.

The chain uses TRBV6-5 and TRBJ2-1; 8 nucleotides line up with TRBD2. The germline CDR1 and CDR2 sequences are MNHEY and SVGAGI. The CDR3 has 12 amino acids. The V segment lost 2 bases and the J segment 11 bases; nucleotides outside the gene matches: 2. CDR3 loop: CASSYTSGKQFF. Written as DNA, the CDR3 is TGTGCCAGCAGTTACACTAGCGGTAAGCAGTTCTTC.

DNA for the CDR3: TGTGCCAGCAGCTTGTTTCGGACTGAAGCTTTCTTT. Residues: CASSLFRTEAFF. This chain joins TRBV5-8 and TRBJ1-1, with no clear D. This CDR3 region has 12 residues. Germline V lookup: CDR1 SGHTS, CDR2 YDEGEE. The V and J ends lost 1 base and 5 bases respectively, with 6 bases between them.

This clone was seen a single time. The chain is built from TRBV23-1 and TRBJ1-2, with D possibly being TRBD1 (6 bases). TRBV23-1 falls under the ORF class, with uncertain function. The ends were cut back, 6 bases at V and 10 bases at J, with 15 bases in the middle. CDR3 length equals 12 residues. This CDR3 is CASSPKGHDYTF. In DNA, the CDR3 is TGCGCCAGCAGCCCTAAGGGACATGACTACACCTTC.

Concerning this clone itself: Other DNA sequences within the sample encode an identical CDR3. The genes are TRBV19 and TRBJ2-7, with D perhaps TRBD1 or TRBD2 (5 bases each). The germline CDR1 and CDR2 sequences are LNHDA and SQIVND (reference sequence). V lost 3 bases and J lost 6, with 12 bases in between. The CDR3 has 13 residues. In DNA, the CDR3 is TGTGCCAGTAGTATCGGCAGGGCGGGCGAGCAGTACTTC. Amino acids: CASSIGRAGEQYF.

The chain has TRBV6-5 and TRBJ2-4; D tentatively reads TRBD1 or TRBD2 (6 bases each). Looked up from germline, CDR1 is MNHEY and CDR2 is SVGAGI. The CDR3 is 16 amino acids. Trimming left V 1 base short and J 10 bases short, with 20 bases between. CDR3 region: CASSYLGGGQNGIQYF. The CDR3 nucleotides are TGTGCCAGCAGTTACTTAGGTGGGGGGCAGAACGGTATTCAGTACTTC.

To note about this clone: The sample contains more than one DNA sequence encoding this CDR3. V gene TRBV6-5 combines with J gene TRBJ1-2; no clear D gene. The CDR3 loop spans 14 amino acids. Germline V gene lookup returns CDR1 MNHEY and CDR2 SVGAGI. Trimming shortened V by 7 bases and J by 6 bases, and 18 bases separated the two germline ends. CDR3 bases: TGTGCCAGCAACGGGATCGGACGAGGCGATGGCTACACCTTC. Translating it yields CASNGIGRGDGYTF.

This clone was recorded only once. The V gene is TRBV4-3, the J gene TRBJ2-7; 7 nucleotides match TRBD1. The CDR3 is 14 residues long. V was pared by 3 bases and J by 6 bases, with 8 bases of the junction left unmatched. CDR1 is LGHNA and CDR2 is YSLEER in the germline V gene. This CDR3 is CASSQINRGGEQYF. CDR3 nucleotide sequence: TGCGCCAGCAGCCAGATTAACAGGGGTGGCGAGCAGTACTTC.

The V call is TRBV30, the J call TRBJ2-1; D gene uncertain. The CDR3 loop spans 12 amino acids. V lost 0 bases, J lost 10 bases, and 10 bases lay in between. The germline V gene encodes CDR1 GTSNPN and CDR2 SVGIG (reference sequence). The CDR3 here is CAWSVTSLEQFF. The CDR3 coding sequence is TGTGCCTGGAGTGTCACTTCCTTGGAGCAGTTCTTC.

The chain uses TRBV5-6 and TRBJ2-7, with 9 bases identical to TRBD1. From germline, CDR1 is SGHDT and CDR2 YYEEEE. The junction had 11 bases not matched to a gene; V was cut back by 7 bases and J by 6 bases. This CDR3 comprises 14 residues. CDR3: CASGMGQGSSEQYF. The CDR3 region has the DNA TGTGCCAGCGGTATGGGACAGGGTTCTTCCGAGCAGTACTTC.

The chain carries TRBV7-8 and TRBJ2-7; TRBD2 is a possible D gene (6 bases). Germline values: CDR1 SGHVS, CDR2 FQNEAQ. V was trimmed by 5 bases and J by 6 bases, leaving 20 bases between them. The CDR3 spans 15 residues. This CDR3 is CASSPTGTAVFEQYF. As DNA, the CDR3 is TGTGCCAGCAGCCCCACCGGGACTGCTGTGTTCGAGCAGTACTTC.

The rearrangement joins TRBV11-2 to TRBJ2-3, with D uncertain. CDR1 and CDR2 from the germline V gene are SGHAT and FQNNGV. V was clipped by 2 bases and J by 4 bases, with 7 bases between them. The CDR3 contains 13 residues. The CDR3 DNA is TGTGCCAGCAGCTTAAGTCCAGCAGATACGCAGTATTTT. Translated, it gives CASSLSPADTQYF.

This rearrangement joins TRBV9 to TRBJ2-5; 7 bases map to TRBD2. Germline lookup yields CDR1 SGDLS and CDR2 YYNGEE. V shed 0 bases, J shed 5 bases, and the junction held 10 bases outside the gene matches. CDR3 length equals 16 residues. The CDR3 loop is CASSVATGGGWETQYF. CDR3 bases: TGTGCCAGCAGCGTAGCTACGGGCGGGGGATGGGAGACCCAGTACTTC.

The chain recombines TRBV9 with TRBJ2-7, with 8 bases identical to TRBD1. With 3 bases clipped from V and 5 bases from J, the junction kept 13 bases outside the gene matches. Germline CDR1 reads SGDLS; CDR2 reads YYNGEE. This CDR3 is built from 16 residues. The CDR3: CASSAALGQGRHEQYF. The CDR3 DNA is TGTGCCAGCAGCGCCGCGCTAGGACAGGGACGACACGAGCAGTACTTC.

This clone was detected once. The chain links TRBV7-9 to TRBJ2-3, with TRBD1 as a possible D gene (5 bases). Trimming removed 5 bases at V and 0 bases at J, with 12 bases between. The CDR3 has 15 amino acids. Germline CDR1 SEHNR, CDR2 FQNEAQ (reference sequence). The CDR3 spells CASSTDRASTDTQYF. DNA for the CDR3: TGTGCCAGCAGCACTGACAGAGCTAGCACAGATACGCAGTATTTT.

The chain has TRBV18 and TRBJ2-1; no clear D. The CDR3 runs to 15 residues. V lost 1 base and J 2 bases, leaving 9 bases between the germline ends. Germline loops: CDR1 KGHSH, CDR2 LQKENI. CDR3 region: CASSPQRGTYNEQFF. The CDR3 DNA follows: TGTGCCAGCTCACCACAACGTGGTACCTACAATGAGCAGTTCTTC.

The chain joins TRBV5-1 to TRBJ2-7; either TRBD1 or TRBD2 may fit D (5 bases each). With 4 bases removed from V and 2 bases from J, the gap between germline ends came to 16 bases. There are 15 residues in the CDR3. Germline V CDR1 and CDR2: SGHRS, YFSETQ. The CDR3 nucleotides read TGCGCCAGCAGCCCGGTTGGGGGTAGAACCTACGAGCAGTACTTC. This encodes CASSPVGGRTYEQYF.

Worth noting for this clone: Additional DNA sequences in this sample encode the identical CDR3. The V call is TRBV5-1, the J call TRBJ2-5, with D possibly matching TRBD1 (5 bases). V dropped 2 bases and J dropped 5 bases, with 7 bases sitting between them. This CDR3 is 12 amino acids long. The germline V gene has CDR1 SGHRS and CDR2 YFSETQ. CDR3 in amino acids: CASSFPGETQYF. The CDR3 nucleotides are TGCGCCAGCAGCTTCCCAGGGGAGACCCAGTACTTC.

This rearrangement joins TRBV23-1 to TRBJ1-4; D not resolved. TRBV23-1 qualifies as an ORF whose function is uncertain. V was shortened by 0 bases and J by 4 bases, with 9 bases between the two germline ends. CDR3 length: 15 residues. CDR3 sequence reads: CASSQSQTNNEKLFF. CDR3 coding DNA: TGCGCCAGCAGTCAATCCCAGACAAATAATGAAAAACTGTTTTTT.

This chain links TRBV19 with TRBJ2-6; 7 nucleotides line up with TRBD1. The V segment lost 7 bases and the J segment 2 bases; nucleotides outside the gene matches: 8. Germline V gene sequence: CDR1 LNHDA, CDR2 SQIVND (reference sequence). The CDR3 has 16 amino acids. The CDR3 nucleotides read TGTGCCAGTAATATGCAGGGGGTCCCTGGGGCCAACGTCCTGACTTTC. The encoded protein is CASNMQGVPGANVLTF.

J is TRBJ1-1 and V is TRBV7-9, with D unresolved. V lost 5 bases, J lost 0 bases, and 16 bases lay in between. The length of the CDR3 is 16 residues. CDR1 SEHNR and CDR2 FQNEAQ come from the germline V gene (reference sequence). The CDR3 sequence is CASSAPQSSVNTEAFF. The DNA of the CDR3 is TGTGCCAGCAGCGCGCCACAGAGCTCGGTGAACACTGAAGCTTTCTTT.

V and J are TRBV6-1 and TRBJ2-7, with 9 bases matching TRBD2. Germline V gene data show CDR1 as MNHNS and CDR2 as SASEGT. With V trimmed by 5 bases and J by 5 bases, 7 bases remained unmatched. The CDR3 covers 14 residues. CDR3 coding DNA: TGTGCCAGCAGTAACCACGGACTAGCGAACGAGCAGTACTTC. This codes for CASSNHGLANEQYF.